This TCR beta chain was captured by sequencing in a study of cytomegalovirus exposure and HLA in healthy donors. Remarks on this clone: Its target is not known.

Notes on the study in general: According to the study, around 150 TCR beta chains were cytomegalovirus-associated. Donor immune exposure was known only as CMV serostatus.

PCR was performed using 60 Vbeta and 13 Jbeta primers. This table comes from immunoSEQ multiplex PCR, and its TCRdb copy is limited to in-frame clones, with some not included. This table lists about 160,000 clones. Germline CDR1 is SGHNT and CDR2 is YYREEE (reference sequence). The CDR3 loop spans 14 amino acids. Germline trimming cut 4 bases from V and 5 bases from J; bases unmatched to any gene: 7. The sequenced sample was PBMCs. The clonotype originates from a woman between 45 and 65 years old in good health and CMV-seronegative. The V and J genes are TRBV5-4 and TRBJ2-7; 9 bases match TRBD2. The CDR3 loop is CASSPRGGWDEQYF. In DNA, the CDR3 is TGTGCCAGCAGCCCGCGGGGGGGCTGGGACGAGCAGTACTTC.